The subject of this entry is one T cell receptor (beta chain). Methods used by the authors: Nucleated cell number was recorded as an estimate derived from reference gene primer amplification. The table came from immunoSEQ multiplex PCR; TCRdb's copy has only in-frame clones and leaves some out. V, J and clone size derive from that table, while D and trimming were established from the DNA sequence. The repertoire holds 150,000 or so clones, roughly nine tenths seen once, with around 24% in the top ten. This specimen belongs to a study of blood T cell repertoires in COVID-19. The CDR3 totals 13 residues. CDR1 is SGHTA and CDR2 is FQGNSA in the germline V gene. V was cut by 4 bases and J by 3 bases, with 7 bases left in between.

This clonotype originated in a man aged 60 to 75 with acute or convalescent COVID-19. This chain links TRBV7-2 with TRBJ1-5; no reliable D call. Material for sequencing was peripheral blood. CDR3 region: CASSYSPNQPQHF. The CDR3 DNA follows: TGTGCCAGCAGCTACAGCCCCAATCAGCCCCAGCATTTT. Filled out from reference TRBV7-2 and TRBJ1-5, the complete variable domain reads GAGVSQSPSNKVTEKGKDVELRCDPISGHTALYWYRQSLGQGLEFLIYFQGNSAPDKSGLPSDRFSAERTGGSVSTLTIQRTQQEDSAVYLCASSYSPNQPQHFGDGTRLSIL.